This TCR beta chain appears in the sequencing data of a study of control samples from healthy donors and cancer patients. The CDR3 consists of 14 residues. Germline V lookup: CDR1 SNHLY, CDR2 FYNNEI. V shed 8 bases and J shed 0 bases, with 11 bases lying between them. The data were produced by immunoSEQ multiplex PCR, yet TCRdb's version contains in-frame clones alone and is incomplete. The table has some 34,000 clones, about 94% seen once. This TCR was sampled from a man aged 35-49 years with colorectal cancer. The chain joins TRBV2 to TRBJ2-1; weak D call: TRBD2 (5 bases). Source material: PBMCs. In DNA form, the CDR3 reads TGTGCCAGCCTCGGGAAGAGCTCCTACAATGAGCAGTTCTTC. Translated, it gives CASLGKSSYNEQFF.